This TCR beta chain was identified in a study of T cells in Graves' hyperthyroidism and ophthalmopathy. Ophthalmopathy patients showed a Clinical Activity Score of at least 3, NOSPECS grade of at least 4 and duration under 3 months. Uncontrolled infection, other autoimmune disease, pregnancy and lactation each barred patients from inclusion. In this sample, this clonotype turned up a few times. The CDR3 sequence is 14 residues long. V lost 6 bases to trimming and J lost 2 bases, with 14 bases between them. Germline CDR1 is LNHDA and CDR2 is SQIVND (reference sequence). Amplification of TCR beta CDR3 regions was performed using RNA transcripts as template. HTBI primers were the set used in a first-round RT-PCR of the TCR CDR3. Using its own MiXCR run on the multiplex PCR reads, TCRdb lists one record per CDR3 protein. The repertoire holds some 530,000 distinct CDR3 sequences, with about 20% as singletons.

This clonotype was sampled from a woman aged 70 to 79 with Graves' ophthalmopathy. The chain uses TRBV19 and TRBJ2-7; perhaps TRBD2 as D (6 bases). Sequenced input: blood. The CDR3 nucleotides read TGTGCCAGTAGCCTGACTAGAACGGCCTACGAGCAGTACTTC. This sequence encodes CASSLTRTAYEQYF.